The 23 T cell receptor gamma chains in this list originate from one sample, sequenced in a study of Vδ1+ human thymocytes (dated by TCRdb to 2016 to 2018). Study-wide conclusions, independent of this receptor: Thymic TRG and TRD repertoires appeared highly polyclonal with Gaussian CDR3 length distributions, unlike oligoclonal peripheral blood repertoires.

These reads were obtained on an Illumina MiSeq. RNA was extracted with the RNeasy mini kit and reverse transcribed using Superscript III. CDR3 amplicons were produced by multiplex PCR using pooled V-gene forward primers and a constant-region reverse primer with Illumina adaptor overhangs. Identical DNA sequences were merged into single rows after TCRdb reprocessed the public reads with CATT. In this sample the table shows 36,000 or so gamma-chain clones, 20% to 25% of which occur a single time. Under 2% of the sample is in the top ten clones. These receptors are not linked to any known antigen. The source material was Vdelta1+ gamma-delta thymocytes from the thymus. What the cell subset or site label conveys for this sample: FACS-sorted CD3+ TCRalphabeta- TCRVdelta1+ TCRVdelta2- thymocytes. These receptors originate from a girl under three years old who had congenital heart surgery.

This clone was counted between two and nine times. The chain combines TRGV9 with TRGJ1 or TRGJ2. The CDR3 sequence is 14 residues long. Germline values: CDR1 GITISATS, CDR2 ISYDGTV (reference sequence). V trimming: 4 bases; J trimming: 1 base; junction bases outside the gene matches: 7. CDR3 nucleotide sequence: TGTGCCTTGTGGGATGATAGAAATTATTATAAGAAACTCTTT. Translated: CALWDDRNYYKKLF.

The J gene is TRGJ1 or TRGJ2, the V gene TRGV2. The J segment lost 2 bases and the V segment lost 4 bases, leaving 8 bases of the junction unmatched. CDR1 and CDR2 from the germline V gene are EGSNGY and YDSYNSKV. This CDR3 has 14 residues. The CDR3 DNA reads as TGTGCCACCTGGGATTTAAACCATTATTATAAGAAACTCTTT. This gives the protein CATWDLNHYYKKLF.

This clone has only a few counts. The junction does not match germline at one end; this may be a read error. J is TRGJ1 or TRGJ2 and V is TRGV3. CDR1 is VTNTFY, CDR2 YDVSTARD, per germline (reference sequence). The CDR3 is 13 residues long. The CDR3 is CATRDWNYYKKLF. Written as DNA, the CDR3 is TGTGCCACCCGGGACTGGAATTATTATAAGAAACTCTTT.

Comments on this clone: This may arise from a read error, as a much more abundant clone is one base away. Other DNA sequences in the same sample also yield this CDR3. V usage is TRGV9 and J usage is TRGJ1 or TRGJ2. Germline loops: CDR1 GITISATS, CDR2 ISYDGTV (reference sequence). The CDR3 is 13 amino acids. Trimming at V came to 0 bases and at J to 4 bases, leaving 3 bases not matched to a gene. CDR3 nucleotides: TGTGCCTTGTGGGAGGTGATGTATTATAAGAAACTCTTT. Translating gives CALWEVMYYKKLF.

The J gene is TRGJP2, the V gene TRGV2. Germline V gene sequence: CDR1 EGSNGY, CDR2 YDSYNSKV. CDR3 length equals 14 residues. J gave up 9 bases and V 0 bases, and 7 bases lay outside the gene matches. Written as DNA, the CDR3 is TGTGCCACCTGGGACGGGGGCGCGTATTGGATCAAGACGTTT. Translated, it gives CATWDGGAYWIKTF.

The chain couples TRGV9 to TRGJ1 or TRGJ2. The CDR3 spans 16 residues. V lost 0 bases, J lost 3 bases, and 11 bases stayed unmatched. Germline V gene sequence: CDR1 GITISATS, CDR2 ISYDGTV (reference sequence). CDR3 residues: CALWEVQPSLYYKKLF. CDR3 in DNA: TGTGCCTTGTGGGAGGTGCAACCCAGTCTTTATTATAAGAAACTCTTT.

This clone has more than one count but fewer than ten. Just one base apart from a much larger clone, this may be a read error. This chain links TRGV8 with TRGJ1 or TRGJ2. Germline CDR1 VENAVY, CDR2 YDSYNSRV. V shed 3 bases, J shed 4 bases, and the junction held 3 bases outside the gene matches. The CDR3 sequence is 12 residues long. The CDR3 DNA sequence: TGTGCCACCTGGGATCCGTATTATAAGAAACTCTTT. Its translation: CATWDPYYKKLF.

This sequence joins TRGV9 and TRGJ1 or TRGJ2. The germline gives CDR1 GITISATS, CDR2 ISYDGTV (reference sequence). The CDR3 covers 15 residues. V was clipped by 0 bases and J by 8 bases; unmatched bases: 13. CDR3 DNA sequence: TGTGCCTTGTGGGAGGTGAGGTTGGCTTTGGATAAGAAACTCTTT. It is translated as CALWEVRLALDKKLF.

The chain combines TRGV8 with TRGJP2. Trimming took 3 bases from V and 0 from J; bases not matched to a gene: 25. The CDR3 covers 22 residues. Germline V CDR1 and CDR2: VENAVY, YDSYNSRV. Here the CDR3 reads CATWDRRRYTNGAYSSDWIKTF. The CDR3 coding sequence is TGTGCCACCTGGGATCGGAGAAGGTATACGAACGGGGCATATAGTAGTGATTGGATCAAGACGTTT.

There are a few counts of this clone. The sample holds other DNA sequences that translate to the same CDR3. The chain has TRGV3 and TRGJ1 or TRGJ2. The germline CDR1 and CDR2 sequences are VTNTFY and YDVSTARD (reference sequence). V lost 1 base, J lost 3 bases, and 6 bases stayed unmatched. This CDR3 spans 14 amino acids. CDR3 nucleotide sequence: TGTGCCACCTGGGACAGTCCAGGTTATTATAAGAAACTCTTT. Translation gives CATWDSPGYYKKLF.

This clone was observed a handful of times. The rearrangement uses TRGV9 and TRGJ1 or TRGJ2. This CDR3 is built from 14 residues. Germline CDR1 GITISATS, CDR2 ISYDGTV (reference sequence). Unmatched junction bases numbered 7, after V lost 0 bases and J lost 5 bases. The CDR3 loop is CALWEVGDHYKKLF. In nucleotides, the CDR3 is TGTGCCTTGTGGGAGGTGGGAGATCATTATAAGAAACTCTTT.

The chain uses TRGV5 and TRGJ1 or TRGJ2. Germline loops: CDR1 VINAFY, CDR2 YDVSNSKD. V was clipped by 6 bases and J by 9 bases; unmatched bases: 14. The CDR3 contains 13 residues. The CDR3: CATWWGGPSKKLF. The CDR3 nucleotides read TGTGCCACCTGGTGGGGGGGTCCGTCTAAGAAACTCTTT.

J is TRGJ1 or TRGJ2 and V is TRGV8. Germline CDR1 is VENAVY and CDR2 is YDSYNSRV. The CDR3 extends over 13 amino acids. Losses at the gene ends were 12 bases for V and 0 bases for J; bases not matched to a gene: 11. CDR3 region: CAPTNWNYYKKLF. The CDR3 DNA follows: TGTGCCCCTACGAATTGGAATTATTATAAGAAACTCTTT.

This clone has a handful of counts. The chain couples TRGV4 to TRGJ1 or TRGJ2. Per the germline V gene, CDR1 is EGSTGY and CDR2 is YDSYTSSV. The CDR3 has 11 amino acids. The V gene end was trimmed by 3 bases and the J gene end by 12 bases; junction bases not matched to a gene: 8. The CDR3 reads CATWDQGRKLF. CDR3 coding DNA: TGTGCCACCTGGGATCAGGGGCGGAAACTCTTT.

This clone was seen repeatedly, ten times or more. This sample also contains other DNA sequences that code for the same CDR3. The gene calls are TRGV9 and TRGJ1 or TRGJ2. Germline V lookup: CDR1 GITISATS, CDR2 ISYDGTV (reference sequence). Losses at the gene ends were 0 bases for V and 4 bases for J; bases not matched to a gene: 3. The CDR3 has 13 amino acids. CDR3 in DNA: TGTGCCTTGTGGGAGGTGCCCTATTATAAGAAACTCTTT. This translates into CALWEVPYYKKLF.

The chain recombines TRGV4 with TRGJP2. There are 13 residues in the CDR3. The germline V gene has CDR1 EGSTGY and CDR2 YDSYTSSV. The V gene end was trimmed by 8 bases and the J gene end by 11 bases; junction bases not matched to a gene: 14. This CDR3 is CATSPIGGWIKTF. Here the CDR3 DNA reads TGTGCCACCTCCCCGATAGGGGGATGGATCAAGACGTTT.

The chain recombines TRGV2 with TRGJ1 or TRGJ2. Germline V gene sequence: CDR1 EGSNGY, CDR2 YDSYNSKV. The CDR3 covers 14 residues. The ends lost 4 bases at V and 2 bases at J; junction bases unmatched: 8. CDR3 loop: CATWEGGDYYKKLF. The CDR3 DNA is TGTGCCACCTGGGAAGGAGGGGATTATTATAAGAAACTCTTT.

The chain combines TRGV2 with TRGJ1 or TRGJ2. Trimming at V came to 0 bases and at J to 12 bases, leaving 8 bases not matched to a gene. The CDR3 totals 12 residues. Germline values: CDR1 EGSNGY, CDR2 YDSYNSKV. CDR3 sequence: CATWDGPRSKLF. The CDR3 DNA follows: TGTGCCACCTGGGACGGGCCGCGATCGAAACTCTTT.

On this clone itself: Other DNA variants within this sample encode the same CDR3. The chain uses TRGV9 and TRGJP2. The V gene's germline CDR1 is GITISATS and CDR2 ISYDGTV (reference sequence). The CDR3 covers 17 residues. V lost 0 bases to trimming and J lost 0 bases; unmatched junction nucleotides: 7. In DNA form, the CDR3 reads TGTGCCTTGTGGGAGGTGCGCGGGGATAGTAGTGATTGGATCAAGACGTTT. As protein: CALWEVRGDSSDWIKTF.

This clone was counted only a few times. The gene calls are TRGV2 and TRGJ1 or TRGJ2. CDR1 and CDR2 from the germline V gene are EGSNGY and YDSYNSKV. This CDR3 region has 10 residues. V gave up 6 bases and J gave up 10 bases; unmatched junction bases: 6. Written as DNA, the CDR3 is TGTGCCACCTGGAAGCTCAAGAAACTCTTT. This codes for CATWKLKKLF.

The chain uses TRGV2 and TRGJ1 or TRGJ2. CDR1 EGSNGY and CDR2 YDSYNSKV come from the germline V gene. V shed 2 bases and J 7 bases; nucleotides not matched to a gene: 5. The CDR3 is made up of 12 amino acids. The CDR3 nucleotides are TGTGCCACCTGGGACGAGAGGTATAAGAAACTCTTT. It translates to CATWDERYKKLF.

This clone was observed a single time. This same CDR3 is encoded by further DNA sequences in the sample. The chain recombines TRGV4 with TRGJ1 or TRGJ2. The CDR3 has 15 amino acids. The germline gives CDR1 EGSTGY, CDR2 YDSYTSSV. Trimming took 0 bases from V and 0 from J; bases not matched to a gene: 5. As DNA, the CDR3 is TGTGCCACCTGGGATGGGCCCCGGAATTATTATAAGAAACTCTTT. It is translated as CATWDGPRNYYKKLF.

V and J are TRGV9 and TRGJ1 or TRGJ2. The length of the CDR3 is 15 residues. In germline, CDR1 is GITISATS, CDR2 ISYDGTV (reference sequence). Losses at the gene ends were 12 bases for V and 6 bases for J; bases not matched to a gene: 23. The CDR3 nucleotides are TGTGCCACCTGGGATAGGTCTAACTTTCGTTATAAGAAACTCTTT. It translates to CATWDRSNFRYKKLF.